This TCR beta chain came from a study of T-cell reconstitution after alpha-beta-depleted transplantation in children. The study, taken as a whole, reports: Where alpha-beta T cells came from about two months after transplant was reportedly several hundred expanded graft clones. Newly made T cells mostly supplied T-cell counts and diversity one year after transplant.

In its sample, this clonotype was seen once. Its antigen is unidentified. The library targeted TCRbeta and was prepared with unique molecular identifiers. TCRdb re-called the PCR reads through MiXCR, storing one row per CDR3 protein. The sample contains 500,000 to 750,000 distinct CDR3 sequences, roughly 27% of which appear only once. This CDR3 spans 15 amino acids. Germline CDR1 and CDR2: DFQATT and SNEGSKA (reference sequence). The ends lost 0 bases at V and 7 bases at J; junction bases unmatched: 8. The chain recombines TRBV20-1 with TRBJ1-4; 7 nucleotides match TRBD1. This clonotype was sampled from a boy in the first two years of life with Wiskott-Aldrich syndrome, due to receive a stem cell transplant. The sample here was PBMCs, taken before TCRalphabeta/CD19-depleted stem cell transplant. The chain's CDR3 is CSARDVTGASEKLFF. CDR3 sequence (DNA): TGCAGTGCTAGAGATGTAACAGGGGCTAGTGAAAAACTGTTTTTT.